A single sample is the source of the 23 T cell receptor beta chains below, sequenced in a study of early T cells in non-severe SARS-CoV-2 infection. One entry per CDR3 protein results from TCRdb running MiXCR on the 5' RACE reads. The sample carries roughly 110,000 distinct CDR3 sequences, over 8.5% recorded once. Material: whole blood. These receptors were obtained from an adult who was a healthcare worker with PCR-confirmed SARS-CoV-2 infection or an uninfected control (not recorded which).

The chain recombines TRBV9 with TRBJ2-7, with D possibly matching TRBD1 (6 bases). The V gene's germline CDR1 is SGDLS and CDR2 YYNGEE. Trimming took 3 bases from V and 1 from J, leaving 11 bases between them. The CDR3 contains 14 residues. The CDR3 sequence: CASSAGQNSYEQYF. The CDR3 DNA reads TGTGCCAGCAGCGCCGGACAGAATTCCTACGAGCAGTACTTC. Full variable domain (remainder filled in from reference TRBV9 and TRBJ2-7): DSGVTQTPKHLITATGQRVTLRCSPRSGDLSVYWYQQSLDQGLQFLIQYYNGEERAKGNILERFSAQQFPDLHSELNLSSLELGDSALYFCASSAGQNSYEQYFGPGTRLTVT.

The chain is built from TRBV27 and TRBJ2-7; TRBD1 aligns across 8 bases. The CDR3 spans 15 residues. The germline gives CDR1 MNHEY, CDR2 SMNVEV (reference sequence). Trimming removed 0 bases from V and 3 bases from J; junction bases left unmatched: 4. CDR3 bases: TGTGCCAGCAGTTTATCCGCAGGGGGCCTCTACGAGCAGTACTTC. Its translation: CASSLSAGGLYEQYF.

At least ten counts were recorded for this clonotype. The rearrangement links TRBV21-1 to TRBJ2-1; the DNA was not used to check the table's D call, TRBD2. TRBV21-1 is recorded as a pseudogene. The CDR3 consists of 14 residues. CDR3 coding DNA: TGTGCCAGCCCCCACCAGCGGGAGTGCCTTGAGCAGTTCTTC. Amino acid sequence: CASPHQRECLEQFF.

This clonotype was counted ten times or more. V is TRBV13 and J is TRBJ2-7, with D possibly TRBD2 on 6 matching bases. V was clipped by 5 bases and J by 3 bases, with 14 bases between them. Per the germline V gene, CDR1 is PRHDT and CDR2 is FYEKMQ (reference sequence). The length of the CDR3 is 14 residues. The CDR3 region has the DNA TGTGCCAGCAGCCCAAGTGGGACTCGCTACGAGCAGTACTTC. Encoded protein: CASSPSGTRYEQYF.

Points on this clonotype: A much more abundant neighbour one base away suggests this may be a read error. The chain recombines TRBV11-2 with TRBJ2-1; TRBD2 matches 11 bases. CDR3 length: 15 amino acids. Germline assignment: CDR1 SGHAT and CDR2 FQNNGV. CDR3 in amino acids: CVSSQRTSGYNEQFF. CDR3 nucleotides: TGTGTCAGCAGCCAACGGACTAGCGGGTACAATGAGCAGTTCTTC.

This clonotype was detected ten times or more. The chain employs TRBV12-3 or TRBV12-4 and TRBJ2-7; D not resolved. The CDR3 runs 13 residues. The V and J ends lost 2 bases and 5 bases respectively, with 10 bases between them. CDR3 region: CASSLPPGDEQYF. The CDR3 DNA reads TGTGCCAGCAGTTTACCCCCTGGGGACGAGCAGTACTTC.

V gene TRBV20-1 combines with J gene TRBJ2-3; tentatively, D is TRBD2 (6 bases). Germline CDR1 reads DFQATT; CDR2 reads SNEGSKA (reference sequence). This CDR3 comprises 15 residues. The V and J ends lost 3 bases and 4 bases respectively, with 17 bases between them. CDR3: CSASFPEGLADTQYF. The CDR3 DNA reads TGCAGTGCTAGTTTCCCGGAGGGCCTCGCAGATACGCAGTATTTT.

The chain carries TRBV29-1 and TRBJ2-1; maybe TRBD2 (6 bases). The germline V gene has CDR1 SQVTM and CDR2 ANQGSEA. The CDR3 spans 12 residues. The V gene lost 2 bases and the J gene lost 7 bases, with 9 bases spanning the gap. The CDR3 bases are TGCAGCGTTGAACGGGGGATGAATGAGCAGTTCTTC. Encoded protein: CSVERGMNEQFF.

This sequence joins TRBV7-9 and TRBJ1-6; 7 positions agree with TRBD1. Germline V gene data show CDR1 as SEHNR and CDR2 as FQNEAQ (reference sequence). The CDR3 is 14 amino acids. Trimming removed 5 bases from V and 7 bases from J; junction bases left unmatched: 5. The CDR3 sequence: CASSQGGANSPLHF. CDR3 bases: TGTGCCAGCAGCCAAGGGGGCGCGAATTCACCCCTCCACTTT.

This clonotype occurred many times. This rearrangement joins TRBV7-9 to TRBJ1-1; tentatively, D is TRBD1 (6 bases). The CDR3 covers 11 residues. Trimming cost V 5 bases and J 11 bases, with 12 bases left between them. Germline CDR1 SEHNR, CDR2 FQNEAQ (reference sequence). This CDR3 reads CASSQTGLAFF. For the CDR3, the DNA is TGTGCCAGCAGCCAAACAGGGCTGGCTTTCTTT. The variable domain in full, with the rest retrieved from reference TRBV7-9 and TRBJ1-1, is DTGVSQNPRHKITKRGQNVTFRCDPISEHNRLYWYRQTLGQGPEFLTYFQNEAQLEKSRLLSDRFSAERPKGSFSTLEIQRTEQGDSAMYLCASSQTGLAFFGQGTRLTVV.

This rearrangement joins TRBV5-4 to TRBJ2-7, with D perhaps matching TRBD1 or TRBD2 (6 bases each). The CDR3 is made up of 15 amino acids. V was cut by 4 bases and J by 3 bases, with 17 bases left in between. Germline V gene sequence: CDR1 SGHNT, CDR2 YYREEE (reference sequence). The CDR3 DNA follows: TGTGCCAGCAGCCAGCAAGGGGGGTGGTACTACGAGCAGTACTTC. It is translated as CASSQQGGWYYEQYF. Filled out from reference TRBV5-4 and TRBJ2-7, the complete variable domain reads ETGVTQSPTHLIKTRGQQVTLRCSSQSGHNTVSWYQQALGQGPQFIFQYYREEENGRGNFPPRFSGLQFPNYSSELNVNALELDDSALYLCASSQQGGWYYEQYFGPGTRLTVT.

In its sample, this clonotype was seen a few times. The genes are TRBV20-1 and TRBJ1-2; D is unresolved. V lost 3 bases, J lost 5 bases, and 16 bases lay in between. There are 14 residues in the CDR3. Germline lookup yields CDR1 DFQATT and CDR2 SNEGSKA (reference sequence). The CDR3 spells CSASVRGDPYGYTF. The CDR3 nucleotides are TGCAGTGCTAGTGTTCGGGGAGACCCTTATGGCTACACCTTC.

This clonotype was picked up many times. J is TRBJ2-7 and V is TRBV6-6; D gene unclear. V was clipped by 2 bases and J by 0 bases, with 11 bases between them. The CDR3 extends over 15 amino acids. Germline V gives CDR1 MNHNY, CDR2 SVGAGI (reference sequence). This CDR3 reads CASSYGSPTSYEQYF. For the CDR3, the DNA is TGTGCCAGCAGTTACGGTAGCCCGACCTCCTACGAGCAGTACTTC.

This clonotype was recorded many times. The chain couples TRBV25-1 to TRBJ1-2, with 7 positions matching TRBD1. Germline V gene data show CDR1 as MGHDK and CDR2 as SYGVNS. Unmatched junction bases numbered 5, after V lost 5 bases and J lost 8 bases. This CDR3 has 12 amino acids. The CDR3 protein is CASSTQGGGYTF. Written as DNA, the CDR3 is TGTGCCAGCAGTACCCAGGGGGGAGGCTACACCTTC.

This clonotype was seen a few times. V is TRBV7-6 and J is TRBJ2-1, with TRBD2 matching 8 bases. After removal of 4 bases from V and 0 bases from J, the junction contained 14 bases not matched to a gene. The CDR3 spans 19 residues. The germline V gene has CDR1 SGHVS and CDR2 FNYEAQ. The CDR3 is CASSSQRTTTSGSYNEQFF. In DNA, the CDR3 is TGTGCCAGCAGCTCCCAAAGGACCACCACTAGCGGCTCCTACAATGAGCAGTTCTTC.

V gene TRBV2 combines with J gene TRBJ2-5; D not certain. The CDR3 length is 10 residues. CDR1 and CDR2 (germline): SNHLY, FYNNEI. Trimming cost V 4 bases and J 8 bases, with 5 bases left between them. CDR3 sequence reads: CASSAGTQYF. DNA of the CDR3: TGTGCCAGCAGTGCGGGTACCCAGTACTTC.

This chain joins TRBV20-1 and TRBJ2-7; maybe TRBD1 (6 bases). The CDR3 loop spans 14 amino acids. Trimming took off 6 bases at V and 0 bases at J, with 15 bases between the two ends. In germline, CDR1 is DFQATT, CDR2 SNEGSKA (reference sequence). CDR3 DNA sequence: TGCAGTGCATACGACAGGTCGAGCTCCTACGAGCAGTACTTC. It translates to CSAYDRSSSYEQYF.

This clonotype was seen repeatedly, ten times or more. The CDR3 DNA follows: TGTGCCAGCCTAGGTCCTCACGCTGGGACAGAGCCTTCTGGGGCCAACGTCCTGACTTTC. It yields the protein CASLGPHAGTEPSGANVLTF. V and J are TRBV28 and TRBJ2-6, with TRBD1 matching 7 bases. In germline, CDR1 is MDHEN, CDR2 SYDVKM. This CDR3 is built from 20 residues. V lost 8 bases to trimming and J lost 1 base; unmatched junction nucleotides: 20.

The DNA of the CDR3 is TGTGCCAGCAGTTTAAACAGGGGCTCCTACAATGAGCAGTTCTTC. Protein product: CASSLNRGSYNEQFF. The V and J genes are TRBV28 and TRBJ2-1, with 7 bases identical to TRBD1. Losses at the gene ends were 2 bases for V and 0 bases for J; bases not matched to a gene: 1. Germline V gene data show CDR1 as MDHEN and CDR2 as SYDVKM. The CDR3 is made up of 15 amino acids.

V and J are TRBV7-2 and TRBJ2-7, with D perhaps assigned TRBD1 or TRBD2 (5 bases each). CDR1 and CDR2 (germline): SGHTA, FQGNSA. The CDR3 spans 13 residues. V gave up 5 bases and J gave up 2 bases, with 10 bases separating them. The CDR3 DNA reads TGTGCCAGCAGCCGGGACCACACCTACGAGCAGTACTTC. This sequence encodes CASSRDHTYEQYF.

With respect to this clonotype: Germline and junction disagree at one end, which may indicate a read error. The chain employs TRBV11-2 and TRBJ2-5; 10 positions agree with TRBD2. The CDR3 runs to 15 residues. The germline V gene has CDR1 SGHAT and CDR2 FQNNGV. The CDR3 is CASSLEGLAVETQYF. The CDR3 DNA reads as TGTGCCAGCAGCCTAGAAGGACTAGCGGTGGAGACCCAGTACTTC.

This clonotype was detected many times. The V gene is TRBV11-2, the J gene TRBJ2-7; 7 bases agree with TRBD2. The germline V gene encodes CDR1 SGHAT and CDR2 FQNNGV. The V and J ends lost 0 bases and 2 bases, in that order; junction bases with no gene match: 4. There are 15 residues in the CDR3. This CDR3 reads CASSLDATSAYEQYF. CDR3 sequence (DNA): TGTGCCAGCAGCTTAGATGCAACTAGCGCCTACGAGCAGTACTTC.

Only a few counts were recorded for this clonotype. The CDR3 loop reads CSAEQGGSYNEQFF. CDR3 nucleotide sequence: TGCAGTGCTGAACAGGGCGGCTCCTACAATGAGCAGTTCTTC. The chain combines TRBV20-1 with TRBJ2-1; D is perhaps TRBD1 (6 bases). This CDR3 is built from 14 residues. V gave up 5 bases and J gave up 0 bases, with 11 bases separating them. Per the germline V gene, CDR1 is DFQATT and CDR2 is SNEGSKA (reference sequence).